These T cell receptor beta chains were read from a single sample in a study of somatic mutations in cytotoxic T cells in rheumatoid arthritis. The method was immunoSEQ multiplex PCR; TCRdb's version includes in-frame clones alone and lacks a portion of them. In the table there are some 30,000 clones, around 84% of which are singletons. Sequencing input: CD8+ T cells sorted from blood. Source of these receptors: an adult with rheumatoid arthritis. CDR3s include the opening cysteine and the closing phenylalanine or tryptophan. The D gene is left open where the match is weak. Expanded clones are given a class, and other clones once, few, many or no size at all.

.,TRBJ2-7,TRBV4-2,TRBD1,CASSQGTGRPYEQYF,TGTGCCAGCAGCCAAGGGACAGGAAGACCCTACGAGCAGTACTTC
.,TRBJ1-2,TRBV10-3,TRBD1,CAISESQGADYGYTF,TGTGCCATCAGTGAGTCACAGGGGGCAGACTATGGCTACACCTTC
.,TRBJ2-2,TRBV2,TRBD1,CASSDDRGRDTGELFF,TGTGCCAGCAGTGATGACAGGGGGAGGGACACCGGGGAGCTGTTTTTT
.,TRBJ2-2,TRBV7-9,.,CASSSRGVGPTGELFF,TGTGCCAGCAGCTCACGCGGCGTAGGGCCCACCGGGGAGCTGTTTTTT
few,TRBJ2-7,TRBV19,TRBD1,CASSPGTGYEQYF,TGTGCCAGTAGTCCCGGGACAGGGTACGAGCAGTACTTC
.,TRBJ2-7,TRBV13,.,CASSFIQDPYEQYF,TGTGCCAGCAGCTTCATTCAGGATCCCTACGAGCAGTACTTC
.,TRBJ2-7,TRBV4-1,.,CASSHGDYEQYF,TGCGCCAGCAGCCATGGTGATTACGAGCAGTACTTC
few,TRBJ1-2,TRBV2,.,CASSELYGGYTF,TGTGCCAGCAGTGAACTCTATGGCGGCTACACCTTC
once,TRBJ2-1,TRBV4-1,TRBD2,CASSPLAGDYNEQFF,TGCGCCAGCAGCCCACTAGCGGGGGATTACAATGAGCAGTTCTTC
once,TRBJ2-7,TRBV7-9,.,CASSFWDSGGGQYF,TGTGCCAGCAGCTTTTGGGACTCCGGGGGAGGGCAGTACTTC
.,TRBJ2-7,TRBV6-5,.,CAVRDEAHEQYF,TGTGCCGTGAGGGATGAGGCCCACGAGCAGTACTTC
.,TRBJ2-5,TRBV28,.,CASSLLGDEETQYF,TGTGCCAGCAGTTTATTAGGGGATGAGGAGACCCAGTACTTC